This section outlines one TCR beta chain sequence together with its context. What it recognizes is unknown. CD45RO-negative, CCR7-positively selected cells formed the naive CD8 fraction, excluding terminally differentiated effector memory CD45RA+ cells. The CDR3 has 15 amino acids. The V and J ends lost 3 bases and 3 bases, in that order; junction bases with no gene match: 3. Looked up from germline, CDR1 is MNHEY and CDR2 is SMNVEV (reference sequence). The sample belongs to a study of shared clonotypes between healthy human individuals. On the study more broadly: The study drew on a couple of women and three men aged 18 to 49 as donors. Study-wide findings and caveats: Of the naive CD4 clonotypes, roughly 5% were shared across a handful of donors. Sorted-subset sequencing was shown by rarefaction to be incomplete despite large depth. Sequencing depth was expected to affect clonotype sharing among donors.

The assay was immunoSEQ multiplex PCR, and TCRdb's table has in-frame clones only and misses some. The repertoire includes about 2.1 million clones, over 85% of them detected once, and around 1.7% sits in the top ten. The rearrangement links TRBV27 to TRBJ2-1; 9 nucleotides match TRBD1. The material sequenced was naive CD8+ T cells from PBMCs. This TCR derives from a man aged 18 to 30 in good health. Some clones in this sample may be carry-over from other donors' samples. The CDR3 is CASSFGTGHYNEQFF. The DNA for the CDR3 is TGTGCCAGCAGTTTCGGGACAGGGCACTACAATGAGCAGTTCTTC.